The T cell receptor (beta chain) under discussion was sequenced for a study of breast tumors, draining lymph nodes, adjacent tissues. General study points: Tumor and nontumor repertoires were significantly more similar in luminal-like than in basal-like breast cancer. Tumor repertoires ranked between lymph nodes and nontumor tissue in diversity, with V and J gene preferences. Data fit most tumor T cells coming from lymph node, expanding in tumor.

The CDR3 totals 14 residues. The V gene end was trimmed by 1 base and the J gene end by 4 bases; junction bases not matched to a gene: 2. CDR1 SGHTS and CDR2 YDEGEE come from the germline V gene. A single record per CDR3 protein comes from TCRdb applying MiXCR to the multiplex PCR reads. The top ten clones hold 1.1% of a sample with over 250,000 distinct CDR3 sequences, 30% of them seen once. Samples came from axillary lymph nodes draining the breast cancer. Remarks on this clonotype: Its antigen is currently unknown.

The receptor's source is a female donor with breast cancer. Some clones in this sample may be carry-over from other donors' samples. This rearrangement joins TRBV5-8 to TRBJ1-1; 9 bases align to TRBD1. Material: axillary lymph node tissue. CDR3 in DNA: TGTGCCAGCAGCTTGCCGGACAGGGGCACTGAAGCTTTCTTT. Residues: CASSLPDRGTEAFF.